Only a few counts were recorded for the clone carrying this TCR beta chain. Its antigen remains unknown. Four PCR rounds used nested alpha and beta constant region primers plus the SP2 primer. Reverse transcription of blood and skin TCR RNA was primed at alpha and beta constant regions. MiXCR was run by TCRdb on the 5' RACE reads, yielding one entry per CDR3 protein. In the table there are 55,000 to 70,000 distinct CDR3 sequences, 7.6% of which are singletons. A UMI-containing oligonucleotide was joined by 3' ligation to the TCR cDNA template. Whole-blood samples were 2 to 3 ml of peripheral blood from healthy adult volunteers. Germline V lookup: CDR1 SGHRS, CDR2 YFSETQ. This CDR3 region has 13 residues. The germline V and J ends were trimmed by 0 bases and 10 bases, with 11 bases remaining between them. This specimen belongs to a study of naive and memory T cell subsets. Study findings and constraints: The RNA method is potentially sensitive to activation and differentiation changes.

This sequence joins TRBV5-1 and TRBJ2-1; D is uncertain. This clonotype was sampled from a female donor in good health. The CDR3 is CASSLGSGVEQFF. The CDR3 nucleotides read TGCGCCAGCAGCTTGGGTAGTGGCGTGGAGCAGTTCTTC. The entire variable domain, with the rest obtained from reference TRBV5-1 and TRBJ2-1, is as follows: KAGVTQTPRYLIKTRGQQVTLSCSPISGHRSVSWYQQTPGQGLQFLFEYFSETQRNKGNFPGRFSGRQFSNSRSEMNVSTLELGDSALYLCASSLGSGVEQFFGPGTRLTVL.